One and the same sample provided the 21 T cell receptor beta chains below, sequenced in a study of cytomegalovirus exposure and HLA in healthy donors. It was with 60 Vbeta and 13 Jbeta primers that the PCR ran. The data were produced by immunoSEQ multiplex PCR, yet TCRdb's version contains in-frame clones alone and is incomplete. Here the sample table reports tens of thousands of clones. The specimen sequenced was PBMCs. These TCRs come from a female donor in good health and CMV-seropositive.

The chain combines TRBV4-1 with TRBJ1-4; no reliable D call. From germline, CDR1 is MGHRA and CDR2 YSYEKL. This CDR3 region has 15 residues. Deletions cut 4 bases from V and 0 bases from J, with 9 bases between. The CDR3, as DNA: TGCGCCAGCAGCCTAAGCTCTGCAACTAATGAAAAACTGTTTTTT. Its protein product is CASSLSSATNEKLFF.

V and J are TRBV12-5 and TRBJ1-1; D remains unclear. Germline loops: CDR1 LGHNT, CDR2 FRNRAP. The germline V and J ends were trimmed by 7 bases and 6 bases, with 15 bases remaining between them. The CDR3 loop spans 13 amino acids. CDR3 amino acids: CASAPSFPPEAFF. Written as DNA, the CDR3 is TGTGCTAGTGCCCCCTCGTTTCCCCCTGAAGCTTTCTTT.

The J gene is TRBJ1-6, the V gene TRBV6-5; TRBD1 matches 9 bases. The CDR3 length is 13 residues. Germline V CDR1 and CDR2: MNHEY, SVGAGI. V was clipped by 6 bases and J by 10 bases; unmatched bases: 4. The DNA for the CDR3 is TGTGCCAGCAGGGGACAGGGCCACTCACCCCTCCACTTT. The encoded protein is CASRGQGHSPLHF.

The V call is TRBV4-1, the J call TRBJ1-1; TRBD1 might be the D (5 bases). The CDR3 loop spans 12 amino acids. Between the trimmed V and J ends, which lost 5 bases and 5 bases, there was a span of 9 bases. Germline V gene lookup returns CDR1 MGHRA and CDR2 YSYEKL. The CDR3 nucleotides are TGCGCCAGCAGCGAGCAGGGTACTGAAGCTTTCTTT. This gives the protein CASSEQGTEAFF.

J is TRBJ1-5 and V is TRBV28; D perhaps matches TRBD1 (5 bases). Trimming stripped 7 bases from V and 0 bases from J, with 19 bases between. The germline gives CDR1 MDHEN, CDR2 SYDVKM. CDR3 length: 17 amino acids. CDR3 DNA sequence: TGTGCCAGCAAGAAACGGACACTAAGAAATAGCAATCAGCCCCAGCATTTT. It yields the protein CASKKRTLRNSNQPQHF.

The V and J genes are TRBV28 and TRBJ2-5; D remains ambiguous. The CDR3 is made up of 11 amino acids. Germline V CDR1 and CDR2: MDHEN, SYDVKM. V lost 11 bases and J lost 1, with 8 bases in between. The CDR3 sequence is CACGLQETQYF. The CDR3 bases are TGTGCCTGCGGCCTCCAAGAGACCCAGTACTTC.

The chain uses TRBV19 and TRBJ1-5; D not resolved. The CDR3 covers 13 residues. CDR1 LNHDA and CDR2 SQIVND come from the germline V gene (reference sequence). V lost 4 bases to trimming and J lost 5 bases, with 9 bases between them. CDR3 region: CASSSREDQPQHF. The CDR3 DNA reads as TGTGCCAGTAGTAGCCGGGAAGATCAGCCCCAGCATTTT.

The gene calls are TRBV19 and TRBJ1-2, with D tentatively TRBD1 (6 bases). From germline, CDR1 is LNHDA and CDR2 SQIVND (reference sequence). V lost 6 bases to trimming and J lost 6 bases, with 26 bases between them. CDR3 length: 17 residues. The CDR3 sequence: CASRTISQGRFLHGYTF. CDR3 sequence (DNA): TGTGCCAGTAGGACCATCAGTCAGGGGCGATTCCTCCATGGCTACACCTTC.

This chain joins TRBV5-1 and TRBJ2-1, with 14 positions matching TRBD2. Trimming took 3 bases from V and 9 from J; bases not matched to a gene: 5. This CDR3 contains 15 residues. Germline V gene data show CDR1 as SGHRS and CDR2 as YFSETQ. CDR3 sequence reads: CASSSGTSGRAEQFF. In DNA, the CDR3 is TGCGCCAGCAGCTCCGGGACTAGCGGGAGAGCTGAGCAGTTCTTC. The full variable domain, in which reference TRBV5-1 and TRBJ2-1 provide the parts outside the CDR3, is KAGVTQTPRYLIKTRGQQVTLSCSPISGHRSVSWYQQTPGQGLQFLFEYFSETQRNKGNFPGRFSGRQFSNSRSEMNVSTLELGDSALYLCASSSGTSGRAEQFFGPGTRLTVL.

The genes are TRBV5-1 and TRBJ2-1; maybe TRBD2 (5 bases). Germline-derived CDR1 and CDR2 are SGHRS and YFSETQ. The CDR3 sequence is 12 residues long. The V and J ends lost 5 bases and 6 bases respectively, with 9 bases between them. In DNA, the CDR3 is TGCGCCAGCAGACCACGGGGCAATGAGCAGTTCTTC. It specifies CASRPRGNEQFF.

The CDR3 protein is CASSPQGAKNIQYF. The CDR3 region has the DNA TGTGCCAGCTCACCCCAGGGGGCCAAAAACATTCAGTACTTC. This chain joins TRBV18 and TRBJ2-4; perhaps TRBD1 as D (6 bases). The CDR3 length is 14 residues. Trimming pared 3 bases from V and 1 base from J, leaving 7 bases between. The germline gives CDR1 KGHSH, CDR2 LQKENI.

V usage is TRBV2 and J usage is TRBJ1-2; TRBD1 matches 7 bases. The ends lost 5 bases at V and 6 bases at J; junction bases unmatched: 3. Germline CDR1 SNHLY, CDR2 FYNNEI. The CDR3 consists of 12 residues. DNA for the CDR3: TGTGCCAGCAGTCGGGACAGCGATGGCTACACCTTC. Protein sequence: CASSRDSDGYTF.

In the case of this clone: A junction end diverges from the germline sequence, so it may reflect a read error. The rearrangement uses TRBV9 and TRBJ2-5; 11 bases fit TRBD2. This CDR3 contains 17 residues. CDR1 is SGDLS, CDR2 YYNGEE, per germline. CDR3 in DNA: TGTGCCAGCAGCGTAAGCCTAGCGGGGGGTGCACAAGAGAACCAGTACTTC. Its translation: CASSVSLAGGAQENQYF.

The genes are TRBV2 and TRBJ2-2; a possible D gene is TRBD2 (5 bases). Germline CDR1 and CDR2: SNHLY and FYNNEI. This CDR3 comprises 14 residues. The V end was cut by 7 bases, the J end by 2 bases, with 11 bases between. The CDR3 DNA is TGTGCCAGCAAGCGGAAAATCAACACCGGGGAGCTGTTTTTT. This gives the protein CASKRKINTGELFF.

The rearrangement joins TRBV5-6 to TRBJ2-1, with D possibly TRBD2 on 5 matching bases. Between the trimmed V and J ends, which lost 0 bases and 5 bases, there was a span of 12 bases. The CDR3 is made up of 15 amino acids. Germline V gives CDR1 SGHDT, CDR2 YYEEEE. This chain's CDR3 is CASSLGLQIDNEQFF. DNA for the CDR3: TGTGCCAGCAGCTTGGGACTACAAATAGACAATGAGCAGTTCTTC.

The V and J genes are TRBV5-1 and TRBJ1-3; D is unclear. This CDR3 spans 14 amino acids. The V end was cut by 0 bases, the J end by 1 base, with 5 bases between. Germline V gives CDR1 SGHRS, CDR2 YFSETQ. DNA for the CDR3: TGCGCCAGCAGCTTGGATCGGTCTGGAAACACCATATATTTT. It yields the protein CASSLDRSGNTIYF.

This chain connects TRBV9 to TRBJ2-1, with TRBD2 identical over 12 bases. CDR3 length: 16 residues. Unmatched junction bases numbered 2, after V lost 2 bases and J lost 2 bases. Germline V gene sequence: CDR1 SGDLS, CDR2 YYNGEE. Here the CDR3 reads CASSVASGGAYNEQFF. The CDR3 nucleotides read TGTGCCAGCAGCGTGGCTAGCGGGGGGGCCTACAATGAGCAGTTCTTC.

The genes are TRBV9 and TRBJ2-2, with 8 nucleotides matching TRBD1. The CDR3 sequence is 17 residues long. Germline-derived CDR1 and CDR2 are SGDLS and YYNGEE. Trimming at V came to 1 base and at J to 1 base, leaving 6 bases not matched to a gene. DNA for the CDR3: TGTGCCAGCAGCGTATCTCGACAGGGGAGGAACACCGGGGAGCTGTTTTTT. Translating gives CASSVSRQGRNTGELFF.

This chain joins TRBV19 and TRBJ2-1; 10 bases agree with TRBD2. J lost 6 bases, V lost 0 bases, and 5 bases had no gene match. Germline V gene data show CDR1 as LNHDA and CDR2 as SQIVND (reference sequence). The length of the CDR3 is 16 residues. The CDR3 sequence is CASSIDGAGGPNEQFF. DNA for the CDR3: TGTGCCAGTAGTATAGATGGAGCGGGAGGGCCCAATGAGCAGTTCTTC.

This chain connects TRBV6-5 to TRBJ1-6, with D possibly TRBD1 on 5 matching bases. From germline, CDR1 is MNHEY and CDR2 SVGAGI. The CDR3 is 14 amino acids. The V end was cut by 6 bases, the J end by 0 bases, with 6 bases between. CDR3 coding DNA: TGTGCCAGCAGAGACAGCTCCTATAATTCACCCCTCCACTTT. Translating it yields CASRDSSYNSPLHF.

This chain connects TRBV9 to TRBJ2-7, with 15 positions matching TRBD2. Per the germline V gene, CDR1 is SGDLS and CDR2 is YYNGEE. The junction had 8 bases not matched to a gene; V was cut back by 3 bases and J by 4 bases. This CDR3 spans 17 amino acids. CDR3 bases: TGTGCCAGCAGCGGAGGGACTAGCGGGAGGATACCTTACGAGCAGTACTTC. Protein product: CASSGGTSGRIPYEQYF.